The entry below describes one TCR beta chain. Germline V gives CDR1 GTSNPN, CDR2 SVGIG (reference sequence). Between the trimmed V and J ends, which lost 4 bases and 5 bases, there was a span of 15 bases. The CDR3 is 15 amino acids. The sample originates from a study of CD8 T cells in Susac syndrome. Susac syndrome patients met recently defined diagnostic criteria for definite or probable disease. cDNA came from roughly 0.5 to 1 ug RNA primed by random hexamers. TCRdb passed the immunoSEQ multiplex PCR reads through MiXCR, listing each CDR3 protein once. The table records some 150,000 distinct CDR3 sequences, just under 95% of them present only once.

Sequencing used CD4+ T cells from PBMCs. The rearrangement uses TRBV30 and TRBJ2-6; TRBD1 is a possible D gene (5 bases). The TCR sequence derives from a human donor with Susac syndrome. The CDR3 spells CAWTEQGRRANVLTF. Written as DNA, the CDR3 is TGTGCCTGGACCGAGCAGGGTAGAAGGGCCAACGTCCTGACTTTC.